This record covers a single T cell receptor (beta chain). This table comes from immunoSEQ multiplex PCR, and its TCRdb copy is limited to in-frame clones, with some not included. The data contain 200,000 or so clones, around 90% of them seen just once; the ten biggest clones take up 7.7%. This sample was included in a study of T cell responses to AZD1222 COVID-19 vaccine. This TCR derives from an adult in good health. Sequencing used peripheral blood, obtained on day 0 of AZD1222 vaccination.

CDR3 sequence reads: CASSPHRLAGGAQYF. The CDR3, as DNA: TGTGCCAGCAGTCCTCACCGACTAGCGGGGGGGGCCCAGTACTTC. The chain joins TRBV27 to TRBJ2-5; TRBD2 matches 14 bases. This CDR3 has 15 residues. CDR1 is MNHEY, CDR2 SMNVEV, per germline (reference sequence). With V trimmed by 5 bases and J by 9 bases, 8 bases remained unmatched.